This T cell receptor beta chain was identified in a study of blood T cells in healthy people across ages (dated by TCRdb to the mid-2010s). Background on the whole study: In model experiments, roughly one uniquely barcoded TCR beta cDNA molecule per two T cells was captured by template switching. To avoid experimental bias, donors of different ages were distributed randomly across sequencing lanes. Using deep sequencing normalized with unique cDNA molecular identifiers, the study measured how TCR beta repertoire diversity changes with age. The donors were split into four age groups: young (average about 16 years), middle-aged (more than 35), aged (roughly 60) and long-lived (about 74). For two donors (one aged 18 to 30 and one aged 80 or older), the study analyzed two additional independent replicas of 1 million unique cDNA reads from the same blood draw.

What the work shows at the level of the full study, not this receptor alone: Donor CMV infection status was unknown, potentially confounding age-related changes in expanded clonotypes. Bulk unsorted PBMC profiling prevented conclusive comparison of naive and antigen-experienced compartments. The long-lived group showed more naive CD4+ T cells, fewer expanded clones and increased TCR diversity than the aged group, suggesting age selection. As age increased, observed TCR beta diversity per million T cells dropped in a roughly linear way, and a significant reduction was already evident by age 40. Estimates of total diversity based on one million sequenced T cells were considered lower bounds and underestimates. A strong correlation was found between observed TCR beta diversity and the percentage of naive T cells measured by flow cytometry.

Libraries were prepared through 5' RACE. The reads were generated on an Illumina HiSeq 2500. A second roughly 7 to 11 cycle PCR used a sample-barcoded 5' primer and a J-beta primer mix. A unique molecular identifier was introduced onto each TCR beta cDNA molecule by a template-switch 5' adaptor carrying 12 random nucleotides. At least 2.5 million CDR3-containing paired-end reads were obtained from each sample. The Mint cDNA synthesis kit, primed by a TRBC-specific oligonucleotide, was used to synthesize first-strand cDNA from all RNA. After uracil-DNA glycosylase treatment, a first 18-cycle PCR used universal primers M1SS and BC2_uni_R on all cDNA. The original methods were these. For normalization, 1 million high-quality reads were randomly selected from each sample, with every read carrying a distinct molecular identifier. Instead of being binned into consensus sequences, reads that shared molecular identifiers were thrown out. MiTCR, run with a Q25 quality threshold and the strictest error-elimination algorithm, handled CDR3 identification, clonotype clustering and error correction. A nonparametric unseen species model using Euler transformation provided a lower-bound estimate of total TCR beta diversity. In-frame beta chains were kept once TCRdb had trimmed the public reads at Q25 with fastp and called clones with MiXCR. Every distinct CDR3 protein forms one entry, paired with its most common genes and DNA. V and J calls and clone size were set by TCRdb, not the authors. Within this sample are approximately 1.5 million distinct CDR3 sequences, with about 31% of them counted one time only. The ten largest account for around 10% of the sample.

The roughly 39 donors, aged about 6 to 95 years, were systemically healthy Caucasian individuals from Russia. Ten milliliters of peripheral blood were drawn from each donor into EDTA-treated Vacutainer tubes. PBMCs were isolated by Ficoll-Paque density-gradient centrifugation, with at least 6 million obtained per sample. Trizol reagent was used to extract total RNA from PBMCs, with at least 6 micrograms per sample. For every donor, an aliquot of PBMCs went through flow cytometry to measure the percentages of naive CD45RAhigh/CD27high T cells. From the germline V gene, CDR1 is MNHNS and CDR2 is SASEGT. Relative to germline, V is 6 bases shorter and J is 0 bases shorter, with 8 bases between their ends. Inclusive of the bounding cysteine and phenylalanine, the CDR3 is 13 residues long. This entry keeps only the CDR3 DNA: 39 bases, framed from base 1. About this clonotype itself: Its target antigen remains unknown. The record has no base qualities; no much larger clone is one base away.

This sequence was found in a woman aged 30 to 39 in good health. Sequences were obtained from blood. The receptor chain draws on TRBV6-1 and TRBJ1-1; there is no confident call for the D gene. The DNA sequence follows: TGTGCCAGCAGATACAACATGAACACTGAAGCTTTCTTT. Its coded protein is CASRYNMNTEAFF.